This passage covers 29 T cell receptor beta chains from one sample sequenced in a study of T cells after yellow fever vaccination. TCRdb fed the 5' RACE reads into MiXCR, producing one record per CDR3 protein. The sample consists of about 220,000 distinct CDR3 sequences, 3% to 4% of them appearing once. The source was CD4+ T cells sorted from PBMCs, collected 10 days after the yellow fever booster vaccination. Receptors were obtained from a man aged 18 to 29 who received the YFV17D yellow fever vaccine.

This clonotype was seen more than once but under ten times. The chain recombines TRBV28 with TRBJ2-5; D is possibly TRBD1 or TRBD2 (5 bases each). V gave up 2 bases and J gave up 7 bases, with 17 bases separating them. The germline gives CDR1 MDHEN, CDR2 SYDVKM. CDR3 length: 15 amino acids. The CDR3 here is CASSLPPGTLGTQYF. The CDR3 nucleotides read TGTGCCAGCAGTTTACCTCCGGGGACCTTGGGGACCCAGTACTTC.

This clonotype was observed many times. V usage is TRBV4-2 and J usage is TRBJ1-5; 9 positions agree with TRBD1. This CDR3 has 16 residues. Germline CDR1 and CDR2: LGHNA and YNFKEQ. Trimming at V came to 4 bases and at J to 4 bases, leaving 8 bases not matched to a gene. DNA for the CDR3: TGTGCCAGCAGCCCCTCGGGACAGGGACGTAATCAGCCCCAGCATTTT. Protein: CASSPSGQGRNQPQHF.

This clonotype occurred many times. The rearrangement joins TRBV5-1 to TRBJ2-7; D unclear. Trimming removed 0 bases from V and 7 bases from J, with 14 bases in between. Germline V CDR1 and CDR2: SGHRS, YFSETQ. This CDR3 is built from 14 residues. CDR3 DNA: TGCGCCAGCAGCTTGGGCTCCGGTTCGGAGGAGCAGTACTTC. It yields the protein CASSLGSGSEEQYF.

The chain links TRBV7-2 to TRBJ1-6; possible D gene TRBD1, 5 bases. V gave up 5 bases and J gave up 7 bases, with 18 bases separating them. Germline values: CDR1 SGHTA, CDR2 FQGNSA. CDR3 size: 16 residues. CDR3 nucleotide sequence: TGTGCCAGCAGCCGAGCCGAGGGACGGCCAAATTCACCCCTCCACTTT. The encoded protein is CASSRAEGRPNSPLHF. The variable domain in full, with the rest retrieved from reference TRBV7-2 and TRBJ1-6, is GAGVSQSPSNKVTEKGKDVELRCDPISGHTALYWYRQSLGQGLEFLIYFQGNSAPDKSGLPSDRFSAERTGGSVSTLTIQRTQQEDSAVYLCASSRAEGRPNSPLHFGNGTRLTVT.

The chain employs TRBV24-1 and TRBJ2-3; D may correspond to TRBD1 or TRBD2 (5 bases each). Trimming removed 2 bases at V and 9 bases at J, with 26 bases between. The CDR3 spans 18 residues. CDR1 and CDR2 from the germline V gene are KGHDR and SFDVKD. CDR3 bases: TGTGCCACCAGTGATTCCGGAGAGGGGAGACGAAGAACGATCACGCAGTATTTT. Translating it yields CATSDSGEGRRRTITQYF.

The rearrangement links TRBV20-1 to TRBJ2-7; either TRBD1 or TRBD2 may supply D (5 bases each). This CDR3 is built from 14 residues. V was trimmed by 1 base and J by 2 bases, leaving 12 bases between them. From germline, CDR1 is DFQATT and CDR2 SNEGSKA (reference sequence). The CDR3 loop reads CSARGPEGTYEQYF. The DNA of the CDR3 is TGCAGTGCTAGAGGGCCCGAGGGGACCTACGAGCAGTACTTC.

This clonotype appeared many times. The chain combines TRBV30 with TRBJ2-7; D is uncertain. The germline CDR1 and CDR2 sequences are GTSNPN and SVGIG (reference sequence). Trimming cost V 0 bases and J 3 bases, with 6 bases left between them. The CDR3 sequence is 12 residues long. CDR3 nucleotide sequence: TGTGCCTGGAGTGTAACTGGCTACGAGCAGTACTTC. Translated: CAWSVTGYEQYF.

This clonotype was detected many times. The rearrangement uses TRBV20-1 and TRBJ1-4; D gene ambiguous. This CDR3 is built from 13 residues. Germline V gives CDR1 DFQATT, CDR2 SNEGSKA (reference sequence). V gave up 3 bases and J gave up 5 bases, with 10 bases separating them. As DNA, the CDR3 is TGCAGTGCTAGTCAAAGTTCCAATGAAAAACTGTTTTTT. This translates into CSASQSSNEKLFF.

This clonotype was counted ten times or more. This chain links TRBV7-3 with TRBJ2-3; possibly TRBD1 for D (5 bases). This CDR3 region has 14 residues. V shed 2 bases and J shed 5 bases, with 11 bases lying between them. Germline V gene lookup returns CDR1 SGHTA and CDR2 FQGTGA. The DNA for the CDR3 is TGTGCCAGCAGCTTAGTAGGGGTCCGAGATACGCAGTATTTT. Amino acid sequence: CASSLVGVRDTQYF. Variable domain in full (rest from reference TRBV7-3 and TRBJ2-3): GAGVSQTPSNKVTEKGKYVELRCDPISGHTALYWYRQSLGQGPEFLIYFQGTGAADDSGLPNDRFFAVRPEGSVSTLKIQRTERGDSAVYLCASSLVGVRDTQYFGPGTRLTVL.

This rearrangement joins TRBV9 to TRBJ2-3; D remains ambiguous. From germline, CDR1 is SGDLS and CDR2 YYNGEE. CDR3 size: 16 residues. Trimming left V 4 bases short and J 11 bases short, with 26 bases between. The CDR3 loop reads CASSPQVQPLGFGQYF. As DNA, the CDR3 is TGTGCCAGCAGCCCCCAGGTCCAACCATTGGGGTTCGGGCAGTATTTT.

This clonotype was seen many times. Here the CDR3 DNA reads TGCAGCGTTGAACTGGGGATGAACACTGAAGCTTTCTTT. It specifies CSVELGMNTEAFF. The chain combines TRBV29-1 with TRBJ1-1; D gene unclear. CDR3 length equals 13 residues. From germline, CDR1 is SQVTM and CDR2 ANQGSEA. V lost 2 bases, J lost 0 bases, and 7 bases lay in between.

This clonotype was observed many times. The chain carries TRBV7-2 and TRBJ2-5; D is unresolved. Between the trimmed V and J ends, which lost 4 bases and 5 bases, there was a span of 5 bases. The length of the CDR3 is 11 residues. CDR1 and CDR2 (germline): SGHTA, FQGNSA. The DNA for the CDR3 is TGTGCCAGCAGCTCCTGGGAGACCCAGTACTTC. It specifies CASSSWETQYF.

A note on this clonotype: With a much larger clone just one base away, this may be a read error. The rearrangement joins TRBV6-5 to TRBJ2-5; no clear D gene. Germline V gene data show CDR1 as MNHEY and CDR2 as SVGAGI. This CDR3 region has 13 residues. CDR3 DNA: TGTGCCAGCAGCCCCCGTGAACGAGAGAACCAGTACTTC. Translating gives CASSPRERENQYF.

This chain uses TRBV19 with TRBJ2-5, with 7 bases lining up with TRBD2. V dropped 6 bases and J dropped 8; count of bases not matched to a gene: 12. CDR3 size: 14 residues. CDR1 and CDR2 (germline): LNHDA, SQIVND (reference sequence). The CDR3 DNA reads TGTGCCAGTAGCGCGACTCCGGGACTACGAACCCAGTACTTC. Protein: CASSATPGLRTQYF. Supplemented by reference TRBV19 and TRBJ2-5, the full variable domain reads DGGITQSPKYLFRKEGQNVTLSCEQNLNHDAMYWYRQDPGQGLRLIYYSQIVNDFQKGDIAEGYSVSREKKESFPLTVTSAQKNPTAFYLCASSATPGLRTQYFGPGTRLLVL.

This clonotype was counted at least ten times. The CDR3 loop reads CASSLGSGGAGETQYF. In DNA, the CDR3 is TGTGCCAGCAGCTTAGGTAGCGGGGGGGCCGGAGAGACCCAGTACTTC. The chain recombines TRBV7-2 with TRBJ2-5; the match to TRBD2 covers 11 bases. The length of the CDR3 is 16 residues. Germline V gives CDR1 SGHTA, CDR2 FQGNSA. After removal of 1 base from V and 4 bases from J, the junction contained 5 bases not matched to a gene.

This clonotype was seen at least ten times. The chain uses TRBV12-3 or TRBV12-4 and TRBJ2-3, with D possibly TRBD2 on 6 matching bases. V lost 6 bases, J lost 6 bases, and 10 bases lay in between. CDR3 size: 12 residues. CDR3 DNA sequence: TGTGCCAGCAGCTCTCGGGGGGATACGCAGTATTTT. Its protein product is CASSSRGDTQYF.

This clonotype has only a few counts. The CDR3 nucleotides read TGCGCCAGCAGCTTGACAGGTATGACGAATGAGCAGTTCTTC. This sequence encodes CASSLTGMTNEQFF. The rearrangement links TRBV5-1 to TRBJ2-1; D may be TRBD1 (5 bases). This CDR3 spans 14 amino acids. CDR1 and CDR2 from the germline V gene are SGHRS and YFSETQ. V dropped 1 base and J dropped 7 bases, with 12 bases sitting between them.

This clonotype was seen at least ten times. The chain uses TRBV7-7 and TRBJ2-5; possible D gene TRBD1, 5 bases. CDR3 length: 15 amino acids. Looked up from germline, CDR1 is SSHAT and CDR2 is FNYEAQ (reference sequence). V dropped 3 bases and J dropped 5 bases, with 16 bases sitting between them. In nucleotides, the CDR3 is TGTGCCAGCAGCTTGAGCAGGGTTGGGTCGGAGACCCAGTACTTC. Its translation is CASSLSRVGSETQYF.

This chain links TRBV6-6 with TRBJ1-1; 8 bases align to TRBD1. The CDR3 consists of 16 residues. V gave up 0 bases and J gave up 3 bases; unmatched junction bases: 6. The germline V gene encodes CDR1 MNHNY and CDR2 SVGAGI (reference sequence). CDR3 sequence reads: CASSYSGQGGHTEAFF. CDR3 DNA sequence: TGTGCCAGCAGTTACTCCGGACAGGGTGGGCACACTGAAGCTTTCTTT.

This clonotype was recorded at least ten times. The chain combines TRBV4-2 with TRBJ2-7; TRBD1 matches at 9 bases. Germline V gene lookup returns CDR1 LGHNA and CDR2 YNFKEQ. Germline trimming cut 1 base from V and 2 bases from J; bases unmatched to any gene: 9. The CDR3 consists of 17 residues. CDR3: CASSQVSGQGGTYEQYF. CDR3 sequence (DNA): TGTGCCAGCAGCCAAGTGTCGGGACAGGGAGGAACCTACGAGCAGTACTTC.

The chain recombines TRBV7-9 with TRBJ1-5, with D maybe TRBD1 (6 bases). Germline assignment: CDR1 SEHNR and CDR2 FQNEAQ (reference sequence). The CDR3 loop spans 14 amino acids. The V end lost 4 bases, the J end lost 7 bases, and 14 bases lay between the germline ends. In DNA, the CDR3 is TGTGCCAGCAGCTCGGCAGGGGATGGGCAGCCCCAGCATTTT. As protein: CASSSAGDGQPQHF.

Ten or more counts support this clonotype. The CDR3 region has the DNA TGTGCCAGCAGCCCTGGGGGGGGCGGGAATGAAAAACTGTTTTTT. It yields the protein CASSPGGGGNEKLFF. The rearrangement uses TRBV11-2 and TRBJ1-4; a possible D gene is TRBD1 (6 bases). The germline V gene has CDR1 SGHAT and CDR2 FQNNGV. The CDR3 spans 15 residues. Trimming cost V 5 bases and J 5 bases, with 15 bases left between them.

This clonotype came up a few times. The chain employs TRBV19 and TRBJ1-1; D remains ambiguous. Trimming removed 3 bases at V and 7 bases at J, with 15 bases between. The CDR3 is 14 amino acids. The germline V gene encodes CDR1 LNHDA and CDR2 SQIVND (reference sequence). The CDR3 sequence is CASSMTRVGGEAFF. For the CDR3, the DNA is TGTGCCAGTAGTATGACGAGGGTGGGCGGTGAAGCTTTCTTT.

At least ten counts were recorded for this clonotype. The chain employs TRBV6-2 or TRBV6-3 and TRBJ2-4, with D perhaps matching TRBD2 (6 bases). Trimming pared 2 bases from V and 0 bases from J, leaving 8 bases between. This CDR3 region has 15 residues. In germline, CDR1 is MNHEY, CDR2 SVGEGT. The DNA of the CDR3 is TGTGCCAGCAGTTACGAGGGACTAGCCAAAAACATTCAGTACTTC. It translates to CASSYEGLAKNIQYF.

This clonotype was detected a few times. The chain recombines TRBV5-1 with TRBJ2-5, with D hard to call. V shed 7 bases and J shed 1 base, with 5 bases lying between them. The CDR3 spans 11 residues. Germline CDR1 SGHRS, CDR2 YFSETQ. For the CDR3, the DNA is TGCGCCAGCCGGGCCCAAGAGACCCAGTACTTC. Translation: CASRAQETQYF.

This clonotype was picked up a small number of times. The chain employs TRBV29-1 and TRBJ2-5, with D perhaps being TRBD1 or TRBD2 (6 bases each). Germline V CDR1 and CDR2: SQVTM, ANQGSEA. The CDR3 is made up of 13 amino acids. V was pared by 7 bases and J by 5 bases, with 17 bases between. The CDR3 region is CSALPDSGETQYF. CDR3 in DNA: TGCAGCGCGCTACCGGACAGCGGGGAGACCCAGTACTTC.

The rearrangement links TRBV30 to TRBJ2-1; D is unclear. In germline, CDR1 is GTSNPN, CDR2 SVGIG (reference sequence). With 5 bases removed from V and 15 bases from J, the gap between germline ends came to 23 bases. The CDR3 runs 13 residues. Here the CDR3 reads CAWLGGSPFKPFF. CDR3 nucleotides: TGTGCCTGGCTGGGCGGTTCCCCTTTTAAGCCGTTCTTC.

This clonotype was counted between two and nine times. V is TRBV4-1 and J is TRBJ1-4, with D unresolved. Per the germline V gene, CDR1 is MGHRA and CDR2 is YSYEKL. Trimming removed 5 bases at V and 0 bases at J, with 13 bases between. The CDR3 is made up of 16 amino acids. Written as DNA, the CDR3 is TGCGCCAGCAGCTCCCACGGCGTTGCAACTAATGAAAAACTGTTTTTT. Translating it yields CASSSHGVATNEKLFF.

This clonotype has more than one count but fewer than ten. This rearrangement joins TRBV7-2 to TRBJ1-2, with TRBD1 identical over 7 bases. The germline V gene has CDR1 SGHTA and CDR2 FQGNSA. With V trimmed by 5 bases and J by 4 bases, 7 bases remained unmatched. The CDR3 extends over 14 amino acids. Written as DNA, the CDR3 is TGTGCCAGCAGCAAAACAGGGGTGGGCTATGGCTACACCTTC. Translation gives CASSKTGVGYGYTF.